A selection of T cell receptor beta chains follows, all from one sample in a study of blood T cells in healthy people across ages. TCRdb analysed the 5' RACE reads with MiXCR anew, one entry per CDR3 protein. The sample shows 590,000 or so distinct CDR3 sequences, less than 35% of them seen only once. The specimen sequenced was blood. The receptor source for this set is a woman of 80 years or more in good health. Both conserved end residues are part of each CDR3. Each record gives: V gene, clone size, D gene, J gene, CDR3 DNA, CDR3 protein. The D gene is left open where the match is weak. A clone size is listed for some rows: how often the clone was seen (once, few, many), or a class if it is expanded.

TRBV20-1,.,.,TRBJ1-1,TGCAGTGCCCCTCAACGACAGGCTAACACTGAAGCTTTCTTT,CSAPQRQANTEAFF
TRBV2,.,.,TRBJ2-5,TGTGCCAGCAAGATAGAGGTTGGATCCGGAGAGACCCAGTACTTC,CASKIEVGSGETQYF
TRBV5-4,many,TRBD1,TRBJ2-7,TGTGCCAGCAGGGCCGGCGCCGCGACAGGGCTCTACGAGCAGTACTTC,CASRAGAATGLYEQYF
TRBV4-1,.,.,TRBJ2-3,TGCGCCAGCAGCCAAGATGGCGACAATCGAGATACGCAGTATTTT,CASSQDGDNRDTQYF
TRBV7-2,many,.,TRBJ2-5,TGTGCCAGCAGCTTAATGGTTGAGACCCAGTACTTC,CASSLMVETQYF
TRBV27,many,TRBD1,TRBJ2-1,TGTGCCAGCAGTTTAAGGCAGGGGGCGAGCAATGAGCAGTTCTTC,CASSLRQGASNEQFF
TRBV19,many,TRBD1,TRBJ2-1,TGTGCCAGTAGGACAGGGGTCTCCTACAATGAGCAGTTCTTC,CASRTGVSYNEQFF
TRBV7-9,many,.,TRBJ1-6,TGTGCCAGCAGCTCCCAGGGTAACCCCGGTGAAAACAATTCACCCCTCCACTTT,CASSSQGNPGENNSPLHF
TRBV5-1,many,TRBD1,TRBJ2-1,TGCGCCAGCAGCTTGTTAGTATCGGGACAGGGCGGGGAGCAGTTCTTC,CASSLLVSGQGGEQFF
TRBV5-6,.,.,TRBJ2-5,TGTGCCAGCAGTCTGGGGTTCCAAGAGACCCAGTACTTC,CASSLGFQETQYF
TRBV6-5,many,TRBD2,TRBJ2-7,TGTGCCAGCAGTCGTTCGACTAGCGGGGGGTTAGCCTACGAGCAGTACTTC,CASSRSTSGGLAYEQYF
TRBV29-1,.,.,TRBJ2-2,TGCAGCGCCGGCTCCGGGACAACGAACACCGGGGAGCTGTTTTTT,CSAGSGTTNTGELFF
TRBV7-2,many,TRBD2,TRBJ2-5,TGTGCCAGCATCCCGAAATGGGGGGGGGAGACCCAGTACTTC,CASIPKWGGETQYF
TRBV7-9,.,TRBD1,TRBJ2-2,TGTGCCAGCAGCCCAGGGGACAGGGACACCGGGGAGCTGTTTTTT,CASSPGDRDTGELFF
TRBV29-1,many,.,TRBJ2-3,TGCAGCGTTCGAGGTAGGAAGGGAAACACAGATACGCAGTATTTT,CSVRGRKGNTDTQYF
TRBV20-1,.,TRBD2,TRBJ2-3,TGCAGTGCTAGAGATTCCCGGGGGGGAGACACAGATACGCAGTATTTT,CSARDSRGGDTDTQYF
TRBV25-1,few,TRBD2,TRBJ2-7,TGTGCCAGCAGTGAGGGCGGACTAGCGGGGAGCGAGCAGTACTTC,CASSEGGLAGSEQYF
TRBV10-3,many,TRBD2,TRBJ2-7,TGTGCCATCAGCGCGAGACTAGCGGGGGGCAACTCCTACGAGCAGTACTTC,CAISARLAGGNSYEQYF
TRBV30,.,.,TRBJ1-5,TGTGCCTGGAGGGACCCGACAGGCCCTACGTTTCCCCAGCATTTT,CAWRDPTGPTFPQHF
TRBV20-1,many,.,TRBJ2-7,TGCAGTGCCGGAAGTCCGAACTCCTACGAGCAGTACTTC,CSAGSPNSYEQYF
TRBV9,many,.,TRBJ2-7,TGTGCCAGCAGCGTAGGAAACGGGGCCTACGAGCAGTACTTC,CASSVGNGAYEQYF
TRBV30,.,.,TRBJ1-6,TGTGCCTGGACCATTGGGACGCTGAATAATTCACCCCTCCACTTT,CAWTIGTLNNSPLHF
TRBV7-9,many,.,TRBJ1-5,TGTGCCAGCAGCTTTTTGGGGGGGCAGGATAATCAGCCCCAGCATTTT,CASSFLGGQDNQPQHF
TRBV7-9,few,.,TRBJ2-1,TGTGCCAGCAGCTTACGGGGCAACTCCTACAATGAGCAGTTCTTC,CASSLRGNSYNEQFF
TRBV6-1,many,TRBD1,TRBJ2-1,TGTGCCAGCAGTCGGGACAGGGGAAGCTCCTACAATGAGCAGTTCTTC,CASSRDRGSSYNEQFF
TRBV29-1,.,.,TRBJ2-6,TGCAGCGTTGAAGGAGGAACTGGGGCCAACGTCCTGACTTTC,CSVEGGTGANVLTF